The text below deals with one TCR beta chain. Its antigen remains unidentified. Germline CDR1 and CDR2: DFQATT and SNEGSKA (reference sequence). The CDR3 runs 13 residues. V dropped 3 bases and J dropped 0 bases, with 9 bases sitting between them. These data originate in a study of identical twins. A universal primer site was created by template switching, with the cDNA bearing unique molecular identifiers. TCRdb fed the 5' RACE reads into MiXCR, producing one record per CDR3 protein. This table holds around 1.7 million distinct CDR3 sequences, more than 30% found once. Healthy Caucasians supplied all donations. Whole-study results and caveats: Invariant MAIT and iNKT cells may have partly biased zero-insertion analyses. Whereas memory repertoires showed no such difference, abundant cord blood beta clonotypes carried fewer insertions.

Material for sequencing was cord blood. The receptor comes from a newborn girl in good health. The chain combines TRBV20-1 with TRBJ2-7; tentatively, D is TRBD1 (5 bases). CDR3 region: CSASRGFSYEQYF. The CDR3, as DNA: TGCAGTGCTAGTAGGGGCTTCTCCTACGAGCAGTACTTC.